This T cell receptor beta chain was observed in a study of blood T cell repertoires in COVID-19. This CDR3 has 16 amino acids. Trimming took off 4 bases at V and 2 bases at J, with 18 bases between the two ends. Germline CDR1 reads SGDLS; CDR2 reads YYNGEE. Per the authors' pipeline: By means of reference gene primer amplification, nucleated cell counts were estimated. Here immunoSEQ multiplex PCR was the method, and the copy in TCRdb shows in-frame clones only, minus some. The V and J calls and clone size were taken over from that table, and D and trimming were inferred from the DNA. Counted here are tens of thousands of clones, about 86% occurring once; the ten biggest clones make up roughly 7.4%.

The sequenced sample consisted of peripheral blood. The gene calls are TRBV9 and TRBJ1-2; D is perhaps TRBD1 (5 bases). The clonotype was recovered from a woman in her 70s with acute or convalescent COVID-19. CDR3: CASSPTNRGTNYGYTF. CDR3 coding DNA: TGTGCCAGCAGCCCCACCAATCGGGGGACGAACTATGGCTACACCTTC.